This is a list of T cell receptor beta chains from one sample in a study of PD-1 blockade in classical Hodgkin lymphoma. Profiled with immunoSEQ multiplex PCR; TCRdb holds only in-frame clones, not every one. Among approximately 27,000 clones, around 86% were seen once, and the ten largest hold just under 2.5%. Sequences were derived from peripheral blood mononuclear cells (PBMCs), sampled at baseline. Source of these receptors: a human donor with classical Hodgkin lymphoma. The CDR3 runs from the conserved cysteine through the conserved F or W. D genes are given only for firm matches. The size entry is marked missing in some rows and otherwise reads once, few, many or a size class.

>NA|TRBV5-1|NA|TRBJ2-7
TGCGCCAGCAGCTCCGGGGGCCGCTCCTACGAGCAGTACTTC
CASSSGGRSYEQYF
>NA|TRBV7-9|NA|TRBJ2-7
TGTGCCAGCAGCTCCGAGGTGGGCAGCCAGTACTTC
CASSSEVGSQYF
>TRBD1|TRBV7-9|NA|TRBJ1-4
TGTGCCAGCAGCTGGACAGGGGCCCAGGGGGAAAAACTGTTTTTT
CASSWTGAQGEKLFF
>NA|TRBV7-2|NA|TRBJ2-3
TGTGCCAGCAGCCCCCCTAGCACAGATACGCAGTATTTT
CASSPPSTDTQYF
>NA|TRBV9|NA|TRBJ1-2
TGTGCCAGCAGCGCGGGGGTATCGAACTATGGCTACACCTTC
CASSAGVSNYGYTF
>NA|TRBV7-9|NA|TRBJ1-2
TGTGCCAGCAGCTCCGATACCTTTTACTATGGCTACACCTTC
CASSSDTFYYGYTF
>NA|TRBV5-1|NA|TRBJ2-1
TGCGCCAGCAGCTCGGGGCTCAATGAGCAGTTCTTC
CASSSGLNEQFF
>TRBD2|TRBV18|NA|TRBJ2-1
TGTGCCAGCTCACCCGGGACTAGCGGGGAGTACAATGAGCAGTTCTTC
CASSPGTSGEYNEQFF
>NA|TRBV7-8|NA|TRBJ1-2
TGTGCGATTAGCCCAGGGTGGGGCTATGGCTACACCTTC
CAISPGWGYGYTF
>NA|TRBV7-9|once|TRBJ1-2
TGTGCCAGCAGCTTAGATTCGGGACCCCCAGGCTACACCTTC
CASSLDSGPPGYTF
>TRBD1|TRBV11-3|NA|TRBJ1-4
TGTGCCAGGATCTCCGGGACAGGGGTGCACCAGGCCCCTGAAAAACTGTTTTTT
CARISGTGVHQAPEKLFF
>NA|TRBV5-1|NA|TRBJ2-7
TGCGCCAGCAGCTTGGGAGCAGCATCCTCTGAGCAGTACTTC
CASSLGAASSEQYF
>TRBD2|TRBV2|NA|TRBJ2-1
TGTGCCATAGGGGGGACTAGCGGAAACAATGAGCAGTTCTTC
CAIGGTSGNNEQFF
>TRBD1|TRBV5-1|few|TRBJ1-5
TGCGCCAGCAGCTTACAGGGGGATCAGCCCCAGCATTTT
CASSLQGDQPQHF
>TRBD2|TRBV4-2|NA|TRBJ2-7
TGTGCCAGCAGCCACGTAAGCGGGGGGCCCCCCTACGAGCAGTACTTC
CASSHVSGGPPYEQYF
>TRBD1|TRBV4-3|NA|TRBJ1-6
TGCGCCAGCAGCCAAGAATCCGGGACAGGGAATAATTCACCCCTCCACTTT
CASSQESGTGNNSPLHF
>TRBD1|TRBV7-8|NA|TRBJ2-7
TGTGCCAGCAGCCTCGGGACAGGGAGGAGCGAGCAGTACTTC
CASSLGTGRSEQYF
>NA|TRBV2|NA|TRBJ2-5
TGTGCCAGCAGTGAATGGGCTACCGACCAAGAGACCCAGTACTTC
CASSEWATDQETQYF
>NA|TRBV9|NA|TRBJ1-3
TGTGCCAGCAGCGTAGATGGGGGCCACGGAAACACCATATATTTT
CASSVDGGHGNTIYF
>TRBD2|TRBV18|once|TRBJ2-5
TGTGCCAGCTCACCACCTGGGGGACTAGCGGAGGAGGAGACCCAGTACTTC
CASSPPGGLAEEETQYF
>NA|TRBV27|NA|TRBJ2-3
TGTGCCAGCATGAGGCTAGCTATCGATACGCAGTATTTT
CASMRLAIDTQYF
>NA|TRBV5-5|NA|TRBJ1-5
TGTGCCAGTTCCCTCCATAGCAATCAGCCCCAGCATTTT
CASSLHSNQPQHF
>TRBD1|TRBV7-9|NA|TRBJ1-4
TGTGCCAGCAGCATTGACAGGGGTCATGAAAAACTGTTTTTT
CASSIDRGHEKLFF
>NA|TRBV2|NA|TRBJ2-2
TGTGCCAGCAGTGAATGGGCCGCAAGGGAGCTGTTTTTT
CASSEWAARELFF
>NA|TRBV9|NA|TRBJ1-3
TGTGCCAGCAGCGTAGATGGCGGAAACACCATATATTTT
CASSVDGGNTIYF
>NA|TRBV19|NA|TRBJ1-1
TGTGCCAGTACCCTAGGTCTGAGGAACACTGAAGCTTTCTTT
CASTLGLRNTEAFF
>TRBD1|TRBV6-6|NA|TRBJ1-1
TGTGCCAGCAGTCCCGGACAGGGTAACACTGAAGCTTTCTTT
CASSPGQGNTEAFF
>NA|TRBV5-1|NA|TRBJ1-1
TGCGCCAGCAGCTTGGGGCCAGGCTACACTGAAGCTTTCTTT
CASSLGPGYTEAFF
>TRBD1|TRBV5-1|NA|TRBJ1-3
TGCGCCAGCAAACCCTCAGGGGGACTAGACTCTGGAAACACCATATATTTT
CASKPSGGLDSGNTIYF
>TRBD1|TRBV5-1|NA|TRBJ1-1
TGCGCCAGCAGCTTTTTTCTTACAACAGGGGGCGAATGGGGAACTGAAGCTTTCTTT
CASSFFLTTGGEWGTEAFF
>NA|TRBV6-5|NA|TRBJ1-1
TGTGCCAGCAGTCCTACGGCAGTGAAAAGCAAGGAAGCTTTCTTT
CASSPTAVKSKEAFF
>NA|TRBV5-1|NA|TRBJ2-3
TGCGCCAGCAGCTTGGCCGGCACAGATACGCAGTATTTT
CASSLAGTDTQYF
>NA|TRBV6-5|NA|TRBJ2-2
TGTGCCAGCAGTCAGCTGGCGACGGGCAGAGGGGAGCTGTTTTTT
CASSQLATGRGELFF
>NA|TRBV5-1|NA|TRBJ1-1
TGCGCCAGCATCCCGGAAGCCGGTGGGGCTGAAGCTTTCTTT
CASIPEAGGAEAFF
>TRBD1|TRBV18|NA|TRBJ1-1
TGTGCCAGCTCACCGGGGACAGGGAACACTGAAGCTTTCTTT
CASSPGTGNTEAFF
>TRBD1|TRBV5-1|NA|TRBJ2-7
TGCGCCAGCAGCTTCCAGGGGGCTAACAACGAGCAGTACTTC
CASSFQGANNEQYF
>TRBD1|TRBV5-1|NA|TRBJ2-2
TGCGCCAGCAAGCAGGGGGCGAACACCGGGGAGCTGTTTTTT
CASKQGANTGELFF